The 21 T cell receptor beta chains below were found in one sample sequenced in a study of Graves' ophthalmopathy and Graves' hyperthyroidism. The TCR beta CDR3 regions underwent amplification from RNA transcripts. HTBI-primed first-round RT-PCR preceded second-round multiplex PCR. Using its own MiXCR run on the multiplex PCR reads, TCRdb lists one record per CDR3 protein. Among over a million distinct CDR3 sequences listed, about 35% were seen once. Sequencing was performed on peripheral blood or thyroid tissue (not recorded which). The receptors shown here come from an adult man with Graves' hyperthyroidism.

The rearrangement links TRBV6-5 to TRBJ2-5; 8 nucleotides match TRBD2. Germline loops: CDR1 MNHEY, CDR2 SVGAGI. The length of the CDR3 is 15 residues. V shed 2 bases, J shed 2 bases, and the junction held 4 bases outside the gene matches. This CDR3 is CASSYSGGPQETQYF. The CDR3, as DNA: TGTGCCAGCAGTTACAGCGGGGGCCCGCAAGAGACCCAGTACTTC.

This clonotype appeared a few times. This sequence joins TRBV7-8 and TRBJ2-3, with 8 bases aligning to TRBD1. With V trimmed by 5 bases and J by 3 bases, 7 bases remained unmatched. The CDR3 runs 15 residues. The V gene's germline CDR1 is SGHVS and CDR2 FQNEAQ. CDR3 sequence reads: CASSLRQGRTDTQYF. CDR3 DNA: TGTGCCAGCAGCCTCCGACAGGGGCGGACAGATACGCAGTATTTT.

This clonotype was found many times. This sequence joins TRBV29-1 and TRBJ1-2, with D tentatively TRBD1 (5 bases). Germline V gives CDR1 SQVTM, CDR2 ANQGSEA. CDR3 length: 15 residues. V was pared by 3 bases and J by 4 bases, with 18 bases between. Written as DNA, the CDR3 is TGCAGCGTTGATACGGGGGGAGCCTCTTTCTATGGCTACACCTTC. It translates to CSVDTGGASFYGYTF.

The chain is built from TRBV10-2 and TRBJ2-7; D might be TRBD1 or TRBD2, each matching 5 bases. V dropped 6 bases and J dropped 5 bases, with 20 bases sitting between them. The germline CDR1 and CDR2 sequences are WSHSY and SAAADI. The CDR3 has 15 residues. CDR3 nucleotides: TGCGCCAGCAGAGATCGGGGCTTTGGTGGAGACGAGCAGTACTTC. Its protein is CASRDRGFGGDEQYF.

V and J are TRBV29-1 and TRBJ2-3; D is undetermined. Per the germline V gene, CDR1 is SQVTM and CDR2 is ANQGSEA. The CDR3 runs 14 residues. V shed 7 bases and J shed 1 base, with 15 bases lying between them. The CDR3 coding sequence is TGCAGCGGGGTTGGTGGCCGGGGCACAGATACGCAGTATTTT. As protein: CSGVGGRGTDTQYF.

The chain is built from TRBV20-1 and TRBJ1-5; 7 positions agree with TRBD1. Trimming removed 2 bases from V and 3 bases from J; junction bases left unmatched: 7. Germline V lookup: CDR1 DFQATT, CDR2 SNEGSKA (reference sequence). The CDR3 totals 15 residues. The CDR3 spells CSARQGQVYNQPQHF. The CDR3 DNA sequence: TGCAGTGCTAGACAAGGACAGGTTTACAATCAGCCCCAGCATTTT.

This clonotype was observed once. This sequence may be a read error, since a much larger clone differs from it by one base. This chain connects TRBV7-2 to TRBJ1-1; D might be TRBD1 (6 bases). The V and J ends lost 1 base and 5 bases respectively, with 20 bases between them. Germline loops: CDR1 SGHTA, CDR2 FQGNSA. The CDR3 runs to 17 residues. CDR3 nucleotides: TGTGCCAGCAGCTTAGTAATTCCGGGGGCGGTGCATACTGAAGCTTTCTTT. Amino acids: CASSLVIPGAVHTEAFF.

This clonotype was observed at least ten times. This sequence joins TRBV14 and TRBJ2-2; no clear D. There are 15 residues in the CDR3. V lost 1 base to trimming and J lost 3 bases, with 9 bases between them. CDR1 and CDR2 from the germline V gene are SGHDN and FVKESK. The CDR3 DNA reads TGTGCCAGCAGCCAAGTCAAGCGAGACACCGGGGAGCTGTTTTTT. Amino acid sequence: CASSQVKRDTGELFF.

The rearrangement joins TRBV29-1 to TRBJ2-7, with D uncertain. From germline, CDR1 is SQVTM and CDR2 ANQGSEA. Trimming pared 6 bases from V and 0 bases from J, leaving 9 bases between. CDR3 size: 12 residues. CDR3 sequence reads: CSVAASSYEQYF. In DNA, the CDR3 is TGCAGCGTCGCAGCTAGCTCCTACGAGCAGTACTTC.

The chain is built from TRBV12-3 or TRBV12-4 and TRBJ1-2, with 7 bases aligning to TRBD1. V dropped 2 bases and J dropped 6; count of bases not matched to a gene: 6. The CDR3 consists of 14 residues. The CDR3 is CASSLTDRVNGYTF. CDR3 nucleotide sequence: TGTGCCAGCAGTTTAACCGACAGGGTGAATGGCTACACCTTC.

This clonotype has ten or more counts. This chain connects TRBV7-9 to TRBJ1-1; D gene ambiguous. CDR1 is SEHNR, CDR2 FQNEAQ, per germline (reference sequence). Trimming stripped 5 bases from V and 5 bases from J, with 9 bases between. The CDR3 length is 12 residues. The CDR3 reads CASSASDTEAFF. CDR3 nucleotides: TGTGCCAGCAGCGCTTCCGATACTGAAGCTTTCTTT. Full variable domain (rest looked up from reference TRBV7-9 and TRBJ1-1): DTGVSQNPRHKITKRGQNVTFRCDPISEHNRLYWYRQTLGQGPEFLTYFQNEAQLEKSRLLSDRFSAERPKGSFSTLEIQRTEQGDSAMYLCASSASDTEAFFGQGTRLTVV.

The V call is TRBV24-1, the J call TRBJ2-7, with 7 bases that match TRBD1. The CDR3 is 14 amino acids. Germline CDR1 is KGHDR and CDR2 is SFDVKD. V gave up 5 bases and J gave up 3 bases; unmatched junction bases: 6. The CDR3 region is CATSGGGQFYEQYF. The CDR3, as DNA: TGTGCCACCAGTGGAGGGGGACAGTTCTACGAGCAGTACTTC.

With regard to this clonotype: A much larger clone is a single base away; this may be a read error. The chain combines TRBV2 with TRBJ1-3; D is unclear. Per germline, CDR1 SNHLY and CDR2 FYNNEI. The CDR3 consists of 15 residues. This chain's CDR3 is CASSVWTYSGNAIYF. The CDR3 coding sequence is TGTGCCAGCAGTGTCTGGACCTACTCTGGAAACGCCATATATTTT.

CDR3 amino acids: CASSLQAGAAYGYTF. Here the CDR3 DNA reads TGTGCCAGCAGCTTGCAAGCGGGAGCAGCGTATGGCTACACCTTC. This chain joins TRBV7-3 and TRBJ1-2; D gene ambiguous. CDR1 and CDR2 from the germline V gene are SGHTA and FQGTGA. The CDR3 consists of 15 residues. Trimming shortened V by 3 bases and J by 5 bases, and 16 bases separated the two germline ends.

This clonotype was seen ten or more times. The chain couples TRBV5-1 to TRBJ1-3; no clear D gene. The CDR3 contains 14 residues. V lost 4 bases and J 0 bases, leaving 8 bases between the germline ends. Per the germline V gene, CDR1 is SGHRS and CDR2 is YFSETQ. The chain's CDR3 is CASSPQSSGNTIYF. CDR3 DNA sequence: TGCGCCAGCAGCCCACAGAGCTCTGGAAACACCATATATTTT.

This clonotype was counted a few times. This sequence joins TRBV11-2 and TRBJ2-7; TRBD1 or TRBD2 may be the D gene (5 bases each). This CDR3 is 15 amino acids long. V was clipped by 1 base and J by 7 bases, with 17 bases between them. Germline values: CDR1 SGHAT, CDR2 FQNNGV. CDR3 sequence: CASSLVRDPGREQYF. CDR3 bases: TGTGCCAGCAGCTTAGTGAGGGACCCTGGTCGGGAGCAGTACTTC. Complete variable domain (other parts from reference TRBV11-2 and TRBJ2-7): EAGVAQSPRYKIIEKRQSVAFWCNPISGHATLYWYQQILGQGPKLLIQFQNNGVVDDSQLPKDRFSAERLKGVDSTLKIQPAKLEDSAVYLCASSLVRDPGREQYFGPGTRLTVT.

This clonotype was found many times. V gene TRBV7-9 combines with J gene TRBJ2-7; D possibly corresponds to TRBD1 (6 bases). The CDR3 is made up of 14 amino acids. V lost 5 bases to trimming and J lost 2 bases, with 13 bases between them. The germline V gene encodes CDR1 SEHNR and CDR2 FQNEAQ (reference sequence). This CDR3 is CASSLDRSPYEQYF. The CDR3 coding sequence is TGTGCCAGCAGCCTTGACAGGAGTCCCTACGAGCAGTACTTC.

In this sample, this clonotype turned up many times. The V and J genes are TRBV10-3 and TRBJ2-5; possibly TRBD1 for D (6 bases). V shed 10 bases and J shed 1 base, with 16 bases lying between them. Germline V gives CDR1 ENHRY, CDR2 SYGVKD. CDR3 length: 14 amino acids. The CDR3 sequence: CATRDTGTQETQYF. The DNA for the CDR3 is TGTGCCACCAGAGACACAGGGACCCAAGAGACCCAGTACTTC.

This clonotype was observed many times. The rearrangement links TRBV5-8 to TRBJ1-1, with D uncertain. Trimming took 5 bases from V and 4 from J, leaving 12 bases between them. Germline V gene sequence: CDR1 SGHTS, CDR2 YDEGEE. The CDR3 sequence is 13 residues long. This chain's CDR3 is CASRGTERTEAFF. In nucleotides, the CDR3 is TGTGCCAGCAGAGGTACAGAGCGCACTGAAGCTTTCTTT.

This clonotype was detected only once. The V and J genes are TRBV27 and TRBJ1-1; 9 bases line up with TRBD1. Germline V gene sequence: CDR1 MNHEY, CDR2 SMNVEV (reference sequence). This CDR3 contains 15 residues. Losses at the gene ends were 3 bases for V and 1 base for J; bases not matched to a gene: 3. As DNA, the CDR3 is TGTGCCAGCAGTTTTTCGGACAGGGGGAACACTGAAGCTTTCTTT. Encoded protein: CASSFSDRGNTEAFF.

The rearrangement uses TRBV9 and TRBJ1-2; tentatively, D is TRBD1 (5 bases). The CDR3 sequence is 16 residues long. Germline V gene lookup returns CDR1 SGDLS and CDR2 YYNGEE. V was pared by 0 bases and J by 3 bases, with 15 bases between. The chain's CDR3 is CASSVEGHGRDYGYTF. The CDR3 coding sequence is TGTGCCAGCAGCGTAGAGGGGCACGGGCGGGACTATGGCTACACCTTC.